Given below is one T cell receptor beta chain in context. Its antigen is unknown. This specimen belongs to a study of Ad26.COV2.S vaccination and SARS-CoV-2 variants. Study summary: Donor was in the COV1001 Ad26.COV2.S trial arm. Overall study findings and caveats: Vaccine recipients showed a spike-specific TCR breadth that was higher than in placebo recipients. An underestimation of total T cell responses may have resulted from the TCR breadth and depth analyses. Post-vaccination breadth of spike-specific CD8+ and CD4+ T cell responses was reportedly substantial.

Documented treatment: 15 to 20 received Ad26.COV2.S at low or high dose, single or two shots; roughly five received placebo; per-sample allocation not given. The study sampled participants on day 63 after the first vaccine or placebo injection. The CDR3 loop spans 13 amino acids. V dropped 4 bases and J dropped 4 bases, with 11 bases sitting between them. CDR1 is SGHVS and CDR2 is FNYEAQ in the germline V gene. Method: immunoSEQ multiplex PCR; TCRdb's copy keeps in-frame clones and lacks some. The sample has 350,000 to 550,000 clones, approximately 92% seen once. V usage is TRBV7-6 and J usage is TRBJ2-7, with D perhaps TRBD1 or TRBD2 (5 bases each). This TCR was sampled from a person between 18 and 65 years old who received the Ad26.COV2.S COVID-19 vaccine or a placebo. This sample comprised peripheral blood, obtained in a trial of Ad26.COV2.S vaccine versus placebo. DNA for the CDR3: TGTGCCAGCAGCTCGGACATAGCGTACGAGCAGTACTTC. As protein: CASSSDIAYEQYF.